The entry below describes one T cell receptor beta chain. Its antigen is currently not known. No clone much larger than this one lies a single base away; base qualities are absent. These data are taken from a study of immune characterization of retroperitoneal liposarcoma (dated by TCRdb to the late 2010s). Libraries were prepared through PCR. Sequencing was performed on a NextSeq 500. The raw public reads went through TCRdb reprocessing: fastp at Q25, MiXCR clone calling, in-frame beta chains kept. Every entry covers one CDR3 protein and lists the most common genes and DNA from its rows. The sample table shows thousands of distinct CDR3 sequences, and around 30% are seen once. The ten largest make up less than 35% of the sample. The CDR3 covers 13 residues, taking in both the cysteine and the phenylalanine. Solely the CDR3 DNA is kept, with 39 bases framed from the first base. Relative to germline, V is missing 4 bases and J is missing 6 bases, with 4 bases of the junction outside any gene match. Looking up the germline V gene yields CDR1 MNHNS and CDR2 SASEGT.

Source material: tumor tissue. The sequence was obtained from a female donor with retroperitoneal liposarcoma. In this chain, TRBV6-1 is recombined with TRBJ2-3, with 7 central nucleotides matching TRBD2. The CDR3 sequence is CASSVYSGDTQYF. The DNA is TGTGCCAGCAGTGTCTATAGCGGGGATACGCAGTATTTT.